These T cell receptor beta chains were read from a single sample in a study of breast tumors, draining lymph nodes, adjacent tissues. TCRdb reanalysed the multiplex PCR reads using MiXCR and keeps one entry per CDR3 protein. The table has under 250,000 distinct CDR3 sequences, about 32% seen once; the top ten hold approximately 1.5%. Sequencing input: axillary lymph node tissue. These receptors all stem from a female donor with breast cancer. Some clones in this sample may be carry-over from other donors' samples. CDR3s include the opening cysteine and the closing phenylalanine or tryptophan. D genes are given only for firm matches. Clone size is not always given. Where it is, it says once, few, many or a class for expanded clones.

V	J	D	size	CDR3	DNA
TRBV28	TRBJ1-5	-	-	CASRPREGSNQPQHF	TGTGCCAGCAGGCCCAGGGAGGGTAGCAATCAGCCCCAGCATTTT
TRBV12-3/TRBV12-4	TRBJ2-5	TRBD2	many	CASSFAPTSGGETQYF	TGTGCCAGCAGTTTCGCGCCTACTAGCGGGGGAGAGACCCAGTACTTC
TRBV30	TRBJ2-3	TRBD1	many	CAWSASGTGTPDTQYF	TGTGCCTGGAGTGCCTCCGGGACAGGGACTCCAGATACGCAGTATTTT
TRBV7-8	TRBJ2-5	TRBD2	-	CASGLVVSLAAMETQYF	TGTGCCAGCGGCTTAGTTGTGTCACTAGCGGCCATGGAGACCCAGTACTTC
TRBV16	TRBJ2-1	-	many	CASSQFGRVVNEQFF	TGTGCCAGCAGCCAATTTGGGCGGGTAGTAAATGAGCAGTTCTTC
TRBV5-4	TRBJ2-5	TRBD1	many	CASSLQDRIQETQYF	TGTGCCAGCAGCTTACAGGACAGGATCCAAGAGACCCAGTACTTC
TRBV5-1	TRBJ2-7	TRBD2	many	CASSLAPTSGGVAYEQYF	TGCGCCAGCAGCTTGGCCCCCACTAGCGGGGGGGTGGCCTACGAGCAGTACTTC
TRBV6-1	TRBJ2-1	-	many	CASSEAGLGNEQFF	TGTGCCAGCAGTGAAGCGGGACTGGGCAATGAGCAGTTCTTC
TRBV7-3	TRBJ2-1	TRBD2	-	CASSLPGLAGDTSLYNEQFF	TGTGCCAGCAGCTTACCGGGACTAGCGGGAGATACTTCCCTTTACAATGAGCAGTTCTTC
TRBV19	TRBJ1-2	-	-	CASSIIGGPDGYTF	TGTGCCAGTAGTATTATCGGAGGGCCCGATGGCTACACCTTC
TRBV12-3/TRBV12-4	TRBJ2-7	-	many	CASSQLKVASYEQYF	TGTGCCAGCAGTCAACTTAAGGTGGCGTCCTACGAGCAGTACTTC
TRBV25-1	TRBJ2-3	-	-	CASGGESIRSSTQYF	TGTGCCAGCGGGGGAGAAAGCATTAGGAGTTCTACGCAGTATTTT
TRBV20-1	TRBJ2-1	-	many	CSAGESGYNEQFF	TGCAGTGCTGGTGAGTCGGGATACAATGAGCAGTTCTTC
TRBV13	TRBJ2-7	-	-	CASSSPRQGVYEQHF	TGTGCCAGCAGCTCCCCCAGACAAGGGGTCTACGAGCAGCACTTC
TRBV6-1	TRBJ2-1	-	-	CASSEALVATRPSYNEQFF	TGTGCCAGCAGTGAAGCCCTGGTTGCTACGCGACCCTCCTACAATGAGCAGTTCTTC
TRBV5-1	TRBJ2-6	-	many	CASSLVVSGANVLTF	TGCGCCAGCAGCTTGGTTGTGTCTGGGGCCAACGTCCTGACTTTC
TRBV30	TRBJ2-1	-	many	CAWSVRSESSYNEQFF	TGTGCCTGGAGTGTACGCAGCGAAAGCTCCTACAATGAGCAGTTCTTC
TRBV7-7	TRBJ2-6	-	many	CASSLGTGANVLTF	TGTGCTAGCAGCTTAGGAACCGGGGCCAACGTCCTGACTTTC
TRBV30	TRBJ1-2	-	many	CAWSVGYSYGYTF	TGTGCCTGGAGTGTAGGATACTCCTATGGCTACACCTTC
TRBV3-1	TRBJ2-7	-	many	CASSQGPQTVSSYEQYF	TGTGCCAGCAGCCAAGGCCCCCAGACGGTTAGCTCCTACGAGCAGTACTTC
TRBV2	TRBJ2-3	-	many	CASSADGGTSSTDTQYF	TGTGCCAGCAGTGCCGATGGGGGTACATCTAGCACAGATACGCAGTATTTT
TRBV20-1	TRBJ2-1	-	many	CSAPAAWSYNEQFF	TGCAGTGCTCCAGCGGCGTGGTCCTACAATGAGCAGTTCTTC
TRBV5-4	TRBJ2-5	TRBD1	many	CASSSGQSPQETQYF	TGTGCCAGCAGTTCGGGACAGTCGCCGCAAGAGACCCAGTACTTC
TRBV19	TRBJ2-2	-	many	CASSIAGGLGTGELFF	TGTGCCAGTAGTATAGCCGGCGGCTTAGGGACCGGGGAGCTGTTTTTT
TRBV7-3	TRBJ2-2	TRBD1	-	CASSPRQGAAGELFF	TGTGCCAGCAGCCCTCGACAGGGGGCGGCCGGGGAGCTGTTTTTT
TRBV7-2	TRBJ2-5	TRBD1	-	CASSLSRTGSETQYF	TGTGCCAGCAGCTTGAGTCGGACAGGGTCAGAGACCCAGTACTTC
TRBV29-1	TRBJ1-5	-	many	CSVGDLPGQPQHF	TGCAGCGTTGGAGACCTCCCAGGTCAGCCCCAGCATTTT